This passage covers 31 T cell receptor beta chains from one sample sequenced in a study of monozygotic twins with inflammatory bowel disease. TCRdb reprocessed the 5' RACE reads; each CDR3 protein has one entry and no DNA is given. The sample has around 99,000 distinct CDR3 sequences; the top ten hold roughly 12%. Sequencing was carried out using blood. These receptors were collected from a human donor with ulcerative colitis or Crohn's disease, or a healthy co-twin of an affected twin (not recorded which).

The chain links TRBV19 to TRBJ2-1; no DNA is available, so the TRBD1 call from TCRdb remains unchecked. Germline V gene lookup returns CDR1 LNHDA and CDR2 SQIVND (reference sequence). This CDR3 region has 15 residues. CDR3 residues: CASSVQGPSYNEQFF.

CDR3 loop: CASSLGLAPNEQFF. The J gene is TRBJ2-1, the V gene TRBV27; absent DNA, TCRdb's TRBD2 call cannot be checked. The CDR3 totals 14 residues. Germline V gene data show CDR1 as MNHEY and CDR2 as SMNVEV (reference sequence).

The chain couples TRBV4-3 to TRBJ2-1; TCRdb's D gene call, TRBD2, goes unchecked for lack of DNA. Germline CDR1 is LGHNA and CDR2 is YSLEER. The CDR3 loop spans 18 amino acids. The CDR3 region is CASSQEREGYLANNEQFF.

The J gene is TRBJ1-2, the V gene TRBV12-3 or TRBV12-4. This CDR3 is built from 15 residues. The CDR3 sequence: CASSTRRITNYGYTF.

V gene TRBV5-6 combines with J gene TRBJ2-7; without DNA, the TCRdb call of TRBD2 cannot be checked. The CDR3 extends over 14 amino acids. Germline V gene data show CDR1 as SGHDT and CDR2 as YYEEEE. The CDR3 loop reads CASSLRGIGGEQYF.

CDR3: CASSLTGGFYEQYF. The genes are TRBV5-4 and TRBJ2-7. CDR3 length: 14 residues. In germline, CDR1 is SGHNT, CDR2 YYREEE (reference sequence).

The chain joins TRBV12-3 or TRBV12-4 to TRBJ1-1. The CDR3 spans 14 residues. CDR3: CASSPDRLAAEAFF.

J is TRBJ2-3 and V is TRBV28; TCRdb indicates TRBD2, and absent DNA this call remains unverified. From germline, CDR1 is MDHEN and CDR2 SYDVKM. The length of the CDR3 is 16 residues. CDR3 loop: CASSLVGAGSTDTQYF.

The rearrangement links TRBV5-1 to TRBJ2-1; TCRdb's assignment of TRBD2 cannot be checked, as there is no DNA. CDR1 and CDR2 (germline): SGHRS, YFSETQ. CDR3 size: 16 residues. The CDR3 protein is CASRGYIADGYNEQFF.

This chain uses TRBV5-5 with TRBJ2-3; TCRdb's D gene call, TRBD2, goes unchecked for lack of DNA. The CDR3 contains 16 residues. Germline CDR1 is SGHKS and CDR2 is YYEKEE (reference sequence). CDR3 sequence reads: CASSGGTSGGTDTQYF.

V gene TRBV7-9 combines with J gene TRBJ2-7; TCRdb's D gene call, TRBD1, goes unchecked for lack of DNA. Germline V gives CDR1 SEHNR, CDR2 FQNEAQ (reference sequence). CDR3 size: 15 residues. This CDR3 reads CASSSPAQSSYEQYF.

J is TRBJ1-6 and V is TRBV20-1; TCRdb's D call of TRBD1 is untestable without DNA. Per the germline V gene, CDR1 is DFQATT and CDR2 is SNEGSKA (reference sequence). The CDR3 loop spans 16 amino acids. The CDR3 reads CSAGGASVPYNSPLHF.

This CDR3 reads CASSRGGGTVVQETQYF. This rearrangement joins TRBV5-5 to TRBJ2-5; the TRBD1 assignment by TCRdb is unverifiable without DNA. The CDR3 extends over 17 amino acids. From germline, CDR1 is SGHKS and CDR2 YYEKEE (reference sequence).

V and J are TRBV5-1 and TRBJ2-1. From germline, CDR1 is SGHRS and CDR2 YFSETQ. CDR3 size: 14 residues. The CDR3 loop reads CASSLDSSYNEQFF.

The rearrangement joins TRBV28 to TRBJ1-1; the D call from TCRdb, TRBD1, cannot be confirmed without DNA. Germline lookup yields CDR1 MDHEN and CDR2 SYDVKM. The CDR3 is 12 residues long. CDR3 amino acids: CASSLNRMEAFF.

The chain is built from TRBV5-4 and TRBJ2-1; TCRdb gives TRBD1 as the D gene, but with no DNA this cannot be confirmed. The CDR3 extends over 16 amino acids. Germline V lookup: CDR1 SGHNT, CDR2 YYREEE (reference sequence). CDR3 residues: CASSRPGQGSGNEQFF.

The CDR3: CATSRDLDFTDTQYF. J is TRBJ2-3 and V is TRBV15. This CDR3 has 15 amino acids. CDR1 LNHNV and CDR2 YYDKDF come from the germline V gene (reference sequence).

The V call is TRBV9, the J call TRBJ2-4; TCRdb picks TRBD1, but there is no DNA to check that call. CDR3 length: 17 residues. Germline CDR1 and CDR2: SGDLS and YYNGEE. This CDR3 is CASSIAPGGAPKNIQYF.

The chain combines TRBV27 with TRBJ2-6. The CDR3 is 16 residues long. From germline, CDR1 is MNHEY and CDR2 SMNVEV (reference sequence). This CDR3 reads CASSLFPLRGANVLTF.

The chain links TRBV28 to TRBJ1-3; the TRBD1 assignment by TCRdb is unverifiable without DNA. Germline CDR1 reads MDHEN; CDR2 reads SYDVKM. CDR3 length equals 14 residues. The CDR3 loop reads CASLAGEAGNTIYF.

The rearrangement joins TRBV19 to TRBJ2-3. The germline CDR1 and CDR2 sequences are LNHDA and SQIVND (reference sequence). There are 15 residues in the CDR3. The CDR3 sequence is CASSIGQVSTDTQYF.

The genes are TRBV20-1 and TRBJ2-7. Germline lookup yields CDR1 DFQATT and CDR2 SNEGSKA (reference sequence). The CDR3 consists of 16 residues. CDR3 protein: CSARGRTQVASYEQYF.

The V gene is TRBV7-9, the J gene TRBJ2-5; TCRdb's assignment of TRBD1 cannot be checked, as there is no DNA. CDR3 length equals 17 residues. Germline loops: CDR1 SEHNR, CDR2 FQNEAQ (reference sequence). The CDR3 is CASSTPPGQGFGETQYF.

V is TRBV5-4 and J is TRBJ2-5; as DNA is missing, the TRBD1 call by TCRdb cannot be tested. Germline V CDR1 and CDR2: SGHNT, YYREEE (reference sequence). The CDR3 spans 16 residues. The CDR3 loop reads CASSLAVSTAGGTQYF.

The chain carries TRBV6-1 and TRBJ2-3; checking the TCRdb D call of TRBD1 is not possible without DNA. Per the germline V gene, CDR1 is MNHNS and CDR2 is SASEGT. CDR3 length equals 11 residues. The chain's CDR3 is CASQGRDTQYF.

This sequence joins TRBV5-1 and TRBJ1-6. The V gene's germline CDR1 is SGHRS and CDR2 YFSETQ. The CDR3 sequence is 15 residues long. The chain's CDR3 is CASSVGQLVASPLHF. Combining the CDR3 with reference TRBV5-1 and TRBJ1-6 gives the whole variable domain KAGVTQTPRYLIKTRGQQVTLSCSPISGHRSVSWYQQTPGQGLQFLFEYFSETQRNKGNFPGRFSGRQFSNSRSEMNVSTLELGDSALYLCASSVGQLVASPLHFGNGTRLTVT.

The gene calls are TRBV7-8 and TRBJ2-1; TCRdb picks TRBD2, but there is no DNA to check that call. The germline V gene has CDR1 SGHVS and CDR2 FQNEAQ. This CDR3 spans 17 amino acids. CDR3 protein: CASSLKLGAAPRNEQFF.

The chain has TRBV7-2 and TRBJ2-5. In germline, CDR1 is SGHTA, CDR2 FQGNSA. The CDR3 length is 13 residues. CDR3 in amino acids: CASSLKGRETQYF.

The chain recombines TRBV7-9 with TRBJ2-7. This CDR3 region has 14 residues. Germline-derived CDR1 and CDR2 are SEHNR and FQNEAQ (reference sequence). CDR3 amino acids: CASSLERASYEQYF.

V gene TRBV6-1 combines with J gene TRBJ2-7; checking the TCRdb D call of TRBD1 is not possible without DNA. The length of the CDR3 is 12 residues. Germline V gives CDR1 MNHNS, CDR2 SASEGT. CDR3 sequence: CASRGQTYEQYF.

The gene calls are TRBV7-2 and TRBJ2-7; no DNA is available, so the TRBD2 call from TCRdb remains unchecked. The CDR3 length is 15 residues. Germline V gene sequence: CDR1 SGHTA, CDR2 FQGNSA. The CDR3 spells CASGGTSGPPYEQYF.